The entry below gives a single T cell receptor (beta chain) sequence along with its context. Its antigen is undetermined. The record originates from a study of cytomegalovirus exposure and HLA in healthy donors. Overall study findings and caveats: Earlier results showed most TCR beta V segments being productive about 87% or about 30% of the time. A later analysis reportedly identified an Asian-associated ancestry cluster as carrying fewer N-insertions than the approximately 730-donor mean.

The CDR3 is 18 amino acids. J lost 2 bases, V lost 5 bases, and 13 bases had no gene match. From germline, CDR1 is SGHAT and CDR2 FQNNGV. 13 Jbeta primers and 60 Vbeta primers were used for the PCR. Assay used: immunoSEQ multiplex PCR; TCRdb lists only in-frame clones, some missing. The sample shows 210,000 or so clones, 75% to 90% of them seen only once. The gene calls are TRBV11-2 and TRBJ2-3; the match to TRBD2 covers 10 bases. Sequences were obtained from PBMCs. The TCR was taken from a boy aged 2 to 9 in good health and CMV-seronegative. The CDR3 loop is CASSVPKASGGFTDTQYF. The DNA of the CDR3 is TGTGCCAGCAGCGTACCGAAGGCTAGCGGGGGCTTCACAGATACGCAGTATTTT.